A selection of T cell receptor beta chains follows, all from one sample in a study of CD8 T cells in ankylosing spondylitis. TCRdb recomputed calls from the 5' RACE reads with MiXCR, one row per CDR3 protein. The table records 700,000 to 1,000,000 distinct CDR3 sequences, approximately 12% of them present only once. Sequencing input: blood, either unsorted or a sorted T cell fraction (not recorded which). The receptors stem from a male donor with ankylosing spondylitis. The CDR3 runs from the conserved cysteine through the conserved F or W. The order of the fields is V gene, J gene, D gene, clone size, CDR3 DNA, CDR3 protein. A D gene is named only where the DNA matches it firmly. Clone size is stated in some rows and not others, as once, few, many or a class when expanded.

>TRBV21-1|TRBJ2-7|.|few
TGTGCCAGCAGTCTCAGGGACAGGGGGATTGTAGAGCAGTACTTC
CASSLRDRGIVEQYF
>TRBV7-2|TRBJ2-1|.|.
TGTGCCAGCAGCCGGGCGCTAGCGTTCGTTGAGCAGTTCTTC
CASSRALAFVEQFF
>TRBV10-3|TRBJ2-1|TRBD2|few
TGTGCCATCAAGGCTAGCGGGAGTGATCTGGAGCAGTTCTTC
CAIKASGSDLEQFF
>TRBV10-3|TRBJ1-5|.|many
TGTGCCATCACGAACAGTCAAAATCAGCCCCAGCATTTT
CAITNSQNQPQHF
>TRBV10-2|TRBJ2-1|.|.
TGCGCCAGCCTTCGGACCGCCTGGTACAATGAGCAGTTCTTC
CASLRTAWYNEQFF
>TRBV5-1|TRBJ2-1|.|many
TGCGCCAGCAGCTTGGTTAGGGTCCATGAGCAGTTCTTC
CASSLVRVHEQFF
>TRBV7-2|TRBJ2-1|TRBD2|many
TGTGCCAGCAGCTTAAAGTCTAGCGGTGGCAATGAGCAGTTCTTC
CASSLKSSGGNEQFF
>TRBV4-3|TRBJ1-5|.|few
TGCGCCAGCAGCCTAAGTCTAACGGGTGGAGCGAGTCAGCCCCAGCATTTT
CASSLSLTGGASQPQHF
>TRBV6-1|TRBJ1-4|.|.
TGTGCCAGCAGAAGGGGCAGGATTAATGAAAAACTGTTTTTT
CASRRGRINEKLFF
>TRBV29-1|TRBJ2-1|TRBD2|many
TGCAGCGTTGAAGGAGGACTAGCGGGAACGATCTCCAATGAGCAGTTCTTC
CSVEGGLAGTISNEQFF
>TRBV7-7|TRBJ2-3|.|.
TGTGCTAGCAGCCCCGGATCGTCGGATACGCAGTATTTT
CASSPGSSDTQYF
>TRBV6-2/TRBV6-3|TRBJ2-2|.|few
TGTGCCAGCAGTTACTCTTCCCGGACCCCTACCGGGGAGCTGTTTTTT
CASSYSSRTPTGELFF
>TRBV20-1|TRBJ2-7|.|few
TGCAGTGCTAGGTACAACGGAGGATCCGAGCAGTACTTC
CSARYNGGSEQYF
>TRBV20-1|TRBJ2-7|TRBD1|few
TGCAGTGCGAGTACAGGGGGCTTCTCCTACGAGCAGTACTTC
CSASTGGFSYEQYF
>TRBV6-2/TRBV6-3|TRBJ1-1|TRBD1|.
TGTGCCAGCAGGGACAGGGACAGGGGGAGTGAAGCTTTCTTT
CASRDRDRGSEAFF
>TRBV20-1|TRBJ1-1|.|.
TGCAGTGGGCGGACCGGGGGAACTGAAGCTTTCTTT
CSGRTGGTEAFF
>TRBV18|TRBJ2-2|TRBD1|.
TGTGCCAGCTCACCTCTCCGCTTAGTGAAGGACAGGGCCACCGGGGAGCTGTTTTTT
CASSPLRLVKDRATGELFF
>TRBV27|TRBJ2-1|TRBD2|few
TGTGCCAGCCTCCGCGGGGCTAGCGGTGACAATGAGCAGTTCTTC
CASLRGASGDNEQFF
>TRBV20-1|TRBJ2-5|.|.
TGCAGTGCTAGGAAGTCAGGAGTGGAGACCCAGTACTTC
CSARKSGVETQYF
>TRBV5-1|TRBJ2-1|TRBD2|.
TGCGCCAGCAGCCGCGCCTTAGCGGGAGGGCCGGATGAGCAGTTCTTC
CASSRALAGGPDEQFF
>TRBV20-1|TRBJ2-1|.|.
TGCAGTGCCATTAGGCCGGACTCACACAATGAGCAGTTCTTC
CSAIRPDSHNEQFF
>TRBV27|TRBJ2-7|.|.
TGTGCCAGCAGTCCCAAGCTGGACAGACCCTACGAGCAGTACTTC
CASSPKLDRPYEQYF
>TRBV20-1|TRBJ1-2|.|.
TGCAGTGCTAGAGATTCCGGAAACTATGGCTACACCTTC
CSARDSGNYGYTF
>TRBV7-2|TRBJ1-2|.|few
TGTGCCAGCAGCCGGTCTGGGAATCCCCCCTATGGCTACACCTTC
CASSRSGNPPYGYTF
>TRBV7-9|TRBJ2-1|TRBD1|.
TGTGCCAGCAGCTTTTTAGGGACAGGCGACAATGAGCAGTTCTTC
CASSFLGTGDNEQFF
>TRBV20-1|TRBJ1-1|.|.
TGCAGTGCTAGAAGGGGTAGAGACGTTTTCTTT
CSARRGRDVFF
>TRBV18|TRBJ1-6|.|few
TGTGCCAGCTCACCAGCCCCATGGCAACAGAATGGTTCACCCCTCCACTTT
CASSPAPWQQNGSPLHF
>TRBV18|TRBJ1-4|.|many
TGTGCCAGCAGCCCCGGAGCAACTAATGAAAAACTGTTTTTT
CASSPGATNEKLFF
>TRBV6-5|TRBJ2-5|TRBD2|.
TGTGCCAGCAAACCAGCGGGAGGCTTCCAAGAGACCCAGTACTTC
CASKPAGGFQETQYF
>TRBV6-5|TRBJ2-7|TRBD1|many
TGTGCCACCTACGGGGACAGGGTCGTCGAGCAGTACTTC
CATYGDRVVEQYF
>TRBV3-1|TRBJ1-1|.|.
TGTGCCAGCAGCCAGACCTTTGACACTGAAGCTTTCTTT
CASSQTFDTEAFF
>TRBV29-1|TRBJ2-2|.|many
TGCAGCGTTGAGACTCCTGGGGACTTCACTACCGGGGAGCTGTTTTTT
CSVETPGDFTTGELFF
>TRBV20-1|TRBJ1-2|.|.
TGCAGTGCTAGAGATATGGGGAGGTATGGCTACACCTTC
CSARDMGRYGYTF
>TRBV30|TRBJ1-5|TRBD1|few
TGTGCCTGGAAAAAAGGGGGCGCAGGTAGCAATCAGCCCCAGCATTTT
CAWKKGGAGSNQPQHF
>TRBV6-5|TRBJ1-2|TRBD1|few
TGTGCCAGCAGTTCCGGGACAGATAACTATGGCTACACCTTC
CASSSGTDNYGYTF
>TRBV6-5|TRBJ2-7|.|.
TGTGCCAGCAGTTCCATTACTTGGGGCGAGCAGTACTTC
CASSSITWGEQYF
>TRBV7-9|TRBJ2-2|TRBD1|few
TGTGCCAGCAGCGATCGACAGGGATGGAACACCGGGGAGCTGTTTTTT
CASSDRQGWNTGELFF
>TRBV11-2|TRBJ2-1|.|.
TGTGCCAGCAGCTCCCTAGATTACAATGAGCAGTTCTTC
CASSSLDYNEQFF
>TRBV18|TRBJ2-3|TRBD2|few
TGTGCCAGCTCACCAGTAGTTTCAACTAGCGGGAGTGGAGATACGCAGTATTTT
CASSPVVSTSGSGDTQYF
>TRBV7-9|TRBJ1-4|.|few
TGTGCCAGCAGCCTACGACCAGGCGGGGGAACTAATGAAAAACTGTTTTTT
CASSLRPGGGTNEKLFF
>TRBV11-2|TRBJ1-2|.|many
TGTGCCAGCAGCTTTTCCGCAGCTAACTATGGCTACACCTTC
CASSFSAANYGYTF
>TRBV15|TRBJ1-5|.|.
TGTGCCACTTCGCCTTTCCAGGGAACCAATCAGCCCCAGCATTTT
CATSPFQGTNQPQHF
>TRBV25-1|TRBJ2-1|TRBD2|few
TGTGCCAGCAGTGGAGCGGGAGCCCCCAATGAGCAGTTCTTC
CASSGAGAPNEQFF
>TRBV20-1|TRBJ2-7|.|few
TGCAGTGCCCCCCAGGACACGGTCTACGAGCAGTACTTC
CSAPQDTVYEQYF
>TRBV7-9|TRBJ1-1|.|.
TGTGCCAGCAGCTTAATGAGTCGCCCGGGCAGTGAAGCTTTCTTT
CASSLMSRPGSEAFF
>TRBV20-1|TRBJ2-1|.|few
TGCAGTGCTAGTGACGGGAGATTGTCCTACAATGAGCAGTTCTTC
CSASDGRLSYNEQFF
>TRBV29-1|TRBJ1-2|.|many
TGCAGCGTCGCGAACCTAGTCTATGGCTACACCTTC
CSVANLVYGYTF
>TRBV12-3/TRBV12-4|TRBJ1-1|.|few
TGTGCCAGCAGTTTATCGGGACGGGGTTCAAACACTGAAGCTTTCTTT
CASSLSGRGSNTEAFF
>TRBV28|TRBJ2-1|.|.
TGTGCCAGCAGGAGAGGGAGTTCAAATGAGCAGTTCTTC
CASRRGSSNEQFF
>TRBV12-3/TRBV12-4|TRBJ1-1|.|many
TGTGCCAGCAGTTTAGAGGACAGTGAAGCTTTCTTT
CASSLEDSEAFF